Sequencing of this TCR beta chain was carried out in a study of T cells in Graves' hyperthyroidism and ophthalmopathy. The study, taken as a whole, reports: Researchers report that a 13 V-J model separated ophthalmopathy from stable hyperthyroidism.

TCR beta CDR3 sequences were amplified from RNA transcripts. When the TCR CDR3 underwent first-round RT-PCR, the HTBI primer set was used. TCRdb itself ran the multiplex PCR reads through MiXCR, one entry per CDR3 protein. The sample carries more than 650,000 distinct CDR3 sequences, approximately 14% recorded once. CDR3 length: 14 amino acids. Trimming took 0 bases from V and 6 from J, leaving 13 bases between them. Germline V gene lookup returns CDR1 SGDLS and CDR2 YYNGEE. This clonotype occurred many times. What it binds is unknown. Patients were aged 18 to 65, had disease duration under 2 months, and had newly diagnosed hyperthyroidism.

Sequencing was carried out using blood. The receptor was isolated from a woman younger than 35 with Graves' hyperthyroidism. The chain links TRBV9 to TRBJ2-7; D uncertain. DNA for the CDR3: TGTGCCAGCAGCGTAGACCTACCGCCCGCCGAGCAGTACTTC. Amino acid sequence: CASSVDLPPAEQYF.